These 4 T cell receptor beta chains originate from one sample sequenced in a study of shared clonotypes between healthy human individuals. The method was immunoSEQ multiplex PCR; TCRdb's version includes in-frame clones alone and lacks a portion of them. The data contain 2 million to 2.5 million clones, approximately 93% of them seen just once; the ten biggest clones take up about 0.37%. The material sequenced was naive CD4+ T cells from PBMCs. Described subset: CD45RA+ positively selected. These receptor sequences come from a man aged 18 to 35 in good health. Some clones in this sample may be carry-over from other donors' samples.

V usage is TRBV11-2 and J usage is TRBJ2-1, with TRBD2 as a possible D gene (6 bases). Trimming took off 2 bases at V and 6 bases at J, with 14 bases between the two ends. Germline V gene sequence: CDR1 SGHAT, CDR2 FQNNGV. The CDR3 covers 15 residues. This CDR3 reads CASSLTVGGSNEQFF. In DNA form, the CDR3 reads TGTGCCAGCAGCTTAACAGTGGGGGGTTCCAATGAGCAGTTCTTC.

V is TRBV18 and J is TRBJ1-5; tentatively, D is TRBD1 (5 bases). Germline V gives CDR1 KGHSH, CDR2 LQKENI. The CDR3 runs to 16 residues. Trimming took 0 bases from V and 1 from J, leaving 10 bases between them. The CDR3 region has the DNA TGTGCCAGCTCACCACCCGGGGGTTTGAGCAATCAGCCCCAGCATTTT. It translates to CASSPPGGLSNQPQHF.

This chain connects TRBV19 to TRBJ2-1, with D tentatively TRBD2 (6 bases). The germline gives CDR1 LNHDA, CDR2 SQIVND (reference sequence). This CDR3 has 19 amino acids. Trimming removed 3 bases at V and 6 bases at J, with 27 bases between. CDR3 coding DNA: TGTGCCAGTAGTATTAAAGGGTCTGGGGGGAACAAGAAGGGCAATGAGCAGTTCTTC. Amino acid sequence: CASSIKGSGGNKKGNEQFF. Full variable domain (remainder filled in from reference TRBV19 and TRBJ2-1): DGGITQSPKYLFRKEGQNVTLSCEQNLNHDAMYWYRQDPGQGLRLIYYSQIVNDFQKGDIAEGYSVSREKKESFPLTVTSAQKNPTAFYLCASSIKGSGGNKKGNEQFFGPGTRLTVL.

The chain combines TRBV20-1 with TRBJ1-1; TRBD1 might be the D (6 bases). The CDR3 runs to 11 residues. The germline gives CDR1 DFQATT, CDR2 SNEGSKA (reference sequence). Trimming took 8 bases from V and 1 from J, leaving 8 bases between them. CDR3 sequence reads: CSTGRNTEAFF. The CDR3 nucleotides are TGCAGTACAGGGAGGAACACTGAAGCTTTCTTT.